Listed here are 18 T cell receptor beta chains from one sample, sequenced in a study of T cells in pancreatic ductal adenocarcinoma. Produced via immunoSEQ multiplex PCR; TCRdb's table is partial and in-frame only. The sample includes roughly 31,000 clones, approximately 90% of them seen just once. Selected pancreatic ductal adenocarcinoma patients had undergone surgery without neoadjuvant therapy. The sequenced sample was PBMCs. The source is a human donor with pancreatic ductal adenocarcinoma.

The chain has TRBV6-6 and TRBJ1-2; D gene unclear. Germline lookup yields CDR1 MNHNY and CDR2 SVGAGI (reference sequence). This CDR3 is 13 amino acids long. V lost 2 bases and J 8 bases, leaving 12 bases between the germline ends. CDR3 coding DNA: TGTGCCAGCAGTTACATCGGGCTCAGGGGCTACACCTTC. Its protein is CASSYIGLRGYTF.

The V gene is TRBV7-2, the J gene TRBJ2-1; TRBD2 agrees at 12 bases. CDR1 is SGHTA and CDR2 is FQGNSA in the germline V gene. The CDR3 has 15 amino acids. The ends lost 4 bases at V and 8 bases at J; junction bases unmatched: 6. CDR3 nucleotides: TGTGCCAGCAGCTGGACTAGCGGGGAGCGCTATGAGCAGTTCTTC. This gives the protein CASSWTSGERYEQFF.

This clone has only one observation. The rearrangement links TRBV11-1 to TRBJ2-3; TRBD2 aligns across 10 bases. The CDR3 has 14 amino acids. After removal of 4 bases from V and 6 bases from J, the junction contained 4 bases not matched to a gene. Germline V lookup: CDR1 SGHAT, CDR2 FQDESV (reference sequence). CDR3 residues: CASSSSGRGDTQYF. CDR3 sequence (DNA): TGTGCCAGCAGCTCTAGCGGGAGAGGTGATACGCAGTATTTT.

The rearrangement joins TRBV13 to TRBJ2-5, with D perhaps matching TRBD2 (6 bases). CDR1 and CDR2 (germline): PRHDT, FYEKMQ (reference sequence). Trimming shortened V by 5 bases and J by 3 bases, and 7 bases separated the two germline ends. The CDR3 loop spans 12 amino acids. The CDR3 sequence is CASSGLKETQYF. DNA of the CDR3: TGTGCCAGCAGCGGACTAAAAGAGACCCAGTACTTC.

The CDR3 is CASSLKQLSEQFF. CDR3 DNA: TGTGCCAGCAGCCTAAAACAGCTCAGCGAGCAGTTCTTC. The V gene is TRBV7-9, the J gene TRBJ2-1; D gene uncertain. The CDR3 extends over 13 amino acids. CDR1 is SEHNR and CDR2 is FQNEAQ in the germline V gene (reference sequence). Trimming took 5 bases from V and 10 from J, leaving 15 bases between them.

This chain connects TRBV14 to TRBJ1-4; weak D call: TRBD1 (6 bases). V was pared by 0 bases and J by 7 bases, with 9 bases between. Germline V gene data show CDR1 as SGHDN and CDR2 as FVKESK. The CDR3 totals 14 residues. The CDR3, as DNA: TGTGCCAGCAGCCAAGATAACAGGGTTGAAAAACTGTTTTTT. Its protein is CASSQDNRVEKLFF.

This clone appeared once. The CDR3 region is CASSLVGSGAGELFF. The CDR3 DNA sequence: TGCGCCAGCAGCTTGGTCGGGAGTGGGGCCGGGGAGCTGTTTTTT. This chain joins TRBV5-1 and TRBJ2-2; D is possibly TRBD2 (6 bases). The CDR3 is 15 amino acids. V lost 0 bases to trimming and J lost 6 bases, with 12 bases between them. The germline V gene has CDR1 SGHRS and CDR2 YFSETQ.

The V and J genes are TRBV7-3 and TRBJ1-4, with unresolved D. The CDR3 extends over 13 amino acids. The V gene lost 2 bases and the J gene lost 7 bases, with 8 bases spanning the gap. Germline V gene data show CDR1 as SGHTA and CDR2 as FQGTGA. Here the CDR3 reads CASSLERGEKLFF. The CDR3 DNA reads TGTGCCAGCAGCTTAGAGCGCGGTGAAAAACTGTTTTTT. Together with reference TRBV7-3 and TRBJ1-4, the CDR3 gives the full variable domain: GAGVSQTPSNKVTEKGKYVELRCDPISGHTALYWYRQSLGQGPEFLIYFQGTGAADDSGLPNDRFFAVRPEGSVSTLKIQRTERGDSAVYLCASSLERGEKLFFGSGTQLSVL.

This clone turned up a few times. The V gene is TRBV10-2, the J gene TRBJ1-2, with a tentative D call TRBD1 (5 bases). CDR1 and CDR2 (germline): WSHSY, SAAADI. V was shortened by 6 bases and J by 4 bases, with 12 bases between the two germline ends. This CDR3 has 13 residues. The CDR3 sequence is CASRSPGSYGYTF. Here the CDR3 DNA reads TGCGCCAGCAGATCCCCAGGGAGCTATGGCTACACCTTC.

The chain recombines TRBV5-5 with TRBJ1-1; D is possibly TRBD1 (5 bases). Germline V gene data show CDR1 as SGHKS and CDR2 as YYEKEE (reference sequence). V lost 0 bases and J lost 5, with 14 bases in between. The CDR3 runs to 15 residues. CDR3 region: CASSLVYQGGTEAFF. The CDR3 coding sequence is TGTGCCAGCAGCTTGGTTTATCAGGGTGGGACTGAAGCTTTCTTT.

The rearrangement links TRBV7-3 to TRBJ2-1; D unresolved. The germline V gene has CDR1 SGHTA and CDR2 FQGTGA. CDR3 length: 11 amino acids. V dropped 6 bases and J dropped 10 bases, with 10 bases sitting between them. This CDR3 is CASRSQREQFF. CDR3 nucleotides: TGTGCCAGCAGATCCCAACGAGAGCAGTTCTTC.

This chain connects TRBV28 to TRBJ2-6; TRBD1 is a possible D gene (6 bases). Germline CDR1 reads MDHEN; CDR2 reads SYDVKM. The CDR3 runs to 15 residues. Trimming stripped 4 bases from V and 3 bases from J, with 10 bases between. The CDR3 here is CASSYTGSGANVLTF. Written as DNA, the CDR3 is TGTGCCAGCAGTTACACAGGGAGTGGGGCCAACGTCCTGACTTTC.

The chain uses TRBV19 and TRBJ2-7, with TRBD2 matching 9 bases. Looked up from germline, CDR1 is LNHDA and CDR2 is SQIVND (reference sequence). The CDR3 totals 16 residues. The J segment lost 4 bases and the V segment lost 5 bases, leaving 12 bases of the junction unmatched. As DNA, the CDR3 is TGTGCCAGTAGTCCCGACCTTGGTAGCGGGAGTTACGAGCAGTACTTC. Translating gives CASSPDLGSGSYEQYF.

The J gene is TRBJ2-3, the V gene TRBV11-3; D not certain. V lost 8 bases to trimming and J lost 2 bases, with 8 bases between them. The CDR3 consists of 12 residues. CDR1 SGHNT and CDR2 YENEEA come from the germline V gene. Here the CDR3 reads CASRAPTDTQYF. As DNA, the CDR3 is TGTGCCAGCCGGGCCCCCACAGATACGCAGTATTTT. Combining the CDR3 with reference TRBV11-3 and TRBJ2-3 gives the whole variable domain EAGVVQSPRYKIIEKKQPVAFWCNPISGHNTLYWYLQNLGQGPELLIRYENEEAVDDSQLPKDRFSAERLKGVDSTLKIQPAELGDSAVYLCASRAPTDTQYFGPGTRLTVL.

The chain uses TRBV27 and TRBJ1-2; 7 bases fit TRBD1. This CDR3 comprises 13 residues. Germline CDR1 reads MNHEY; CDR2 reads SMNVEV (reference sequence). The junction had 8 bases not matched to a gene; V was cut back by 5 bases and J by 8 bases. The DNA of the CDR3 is TGTGCCAGCAGTCCTCGACAGGGATTGGGCTACACCTTC. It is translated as CASSPRQGLGYTF.

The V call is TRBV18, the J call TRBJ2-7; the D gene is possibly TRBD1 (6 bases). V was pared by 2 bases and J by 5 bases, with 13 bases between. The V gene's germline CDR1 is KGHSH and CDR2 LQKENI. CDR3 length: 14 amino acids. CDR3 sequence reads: CASSPKLQGNEQYF. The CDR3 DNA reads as TGTGCCAGCTCACCAAAGTTACAGGGTAACGAGCAGTACTTC.

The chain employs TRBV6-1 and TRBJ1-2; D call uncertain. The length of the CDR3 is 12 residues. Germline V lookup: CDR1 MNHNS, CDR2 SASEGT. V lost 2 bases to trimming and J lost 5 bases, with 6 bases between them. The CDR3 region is CASSERPYGYTF. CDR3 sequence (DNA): TGTGCCAGCAGTGAACGGCCTTATGGCTACACCTTC.

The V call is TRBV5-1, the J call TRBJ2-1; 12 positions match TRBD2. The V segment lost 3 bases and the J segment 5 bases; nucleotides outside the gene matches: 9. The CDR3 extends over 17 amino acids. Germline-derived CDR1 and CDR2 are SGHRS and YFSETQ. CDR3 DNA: TGCGCCAGCAGCTCACCCCGGACTAGCGGGAAAAACAATGAGCAGTTCTTC. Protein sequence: CASSSPRTSGKNNEQFF.